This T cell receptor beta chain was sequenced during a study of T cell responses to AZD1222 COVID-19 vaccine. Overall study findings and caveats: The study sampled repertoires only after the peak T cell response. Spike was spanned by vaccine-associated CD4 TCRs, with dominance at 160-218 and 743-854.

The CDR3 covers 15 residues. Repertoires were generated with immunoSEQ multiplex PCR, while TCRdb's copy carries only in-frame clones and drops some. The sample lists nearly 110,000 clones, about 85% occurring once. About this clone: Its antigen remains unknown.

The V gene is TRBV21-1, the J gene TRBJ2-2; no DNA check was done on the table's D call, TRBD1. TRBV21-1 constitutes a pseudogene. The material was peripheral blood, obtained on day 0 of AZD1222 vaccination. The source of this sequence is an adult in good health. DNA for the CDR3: TGTGCCTCCGGACGACGGGACACGAACACCGGGGAGCTGTTTTTT. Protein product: CASGRRDTNTGELFF.